This TCR beta chain was recorded in a study of blood T cell repertoires in COVID-19. At the level of the study: Cohort 3 recovered donors had two negative PCRs, clearance, or symptom resolution.

Residents of around 24 US areas, aged roughly 18 to 95 years, made up the participants. Method: immunoSEQ multiplex PCR; TCRdb's copy keeps in-frame clones and lacks some. The table lists 350,000 to 400,000 clones, more than 70% of them singletons. The specimen sequenced was PBMCs or T cells enriched from blood (not recorded which). The TCR comes from a man between 35 and 55 years old in a cohort exposed to, infected with or recovered from COVID-19 (not recorded which).

The CDR3 DNA reads as TGTGCCAGTAGTAGGGGGACAGGAAATTCACCCCTCCACTTT. The encoded protein is CASSRGTGNSPLHF. The chain uses TRBV19 and TRBJ1-6; 8 nucleotides line up with TRBD1. CDR1 is LNHDA, CDR2 SQIVND, per germline (reference sequence). Losses at the gene ends were 4 bases for V and 7 bases for J; bases not matched to a gene: 3. CDR3 length: 14 residues.